This TCR beta chain originates from a study of graft-versus-host responses after intestinal transplantation. Study background: Recipients uniformly received anti-thymocyte globulin induction, followed by tacrolimus and steroids for approximately 3 years.

General study points: Within the allografts of patients who had graft-donor T cell macrochimerism, graft-versus-host to host-versus-graft clonal ratios were high. The marrow of recipients harbored GvH clones, and ileum or blood showed some of them first.

Turning to this clone: Its antigen remains unknown.

Germline values: CDR1 MDHEN, CDR2 SYDVKM. V was cut by 2 bases and J by 2 bases, with 7 bases left in between. The CDR3 is made up of 15 amino acids. Method: immunoSEQ multiplex PCR; TCRdb's copy keeps in-frame clones and lacks some. This sample has some 90,000 clones; roughly 90% occur once, and the top ten carry roughly 0.43%. The V call is TRBV28, the J call TRBJ2-6, with D perhaps matching TRBD1 (6 bases). The source of this sequence is a human donor who was the organ donor for an intestinal transplant. Source: unstimulated CD8+ T cells sorted from spleen or lymph node cells, taken before transplant. CDR3 nucleotide sequence: TGTGCCAGCAGTTTAACAGGGCCTGGGGCCAACGTCCTGACTTTC. It specifies CASSLTGPGANVLTF.